This T cell receptor (beta chain) was retrieved from a study of blood T cell repertoires in COVID-19. Original methodology: Nucleated cell number was recorded as an estimate derived from reference gene primer amplification. Only in-frame clones appear in the TCRdb table, and some are missing; sequencing was by immunoSEQ multiplex PCR. D and trimming come from the DNA, and the V and J calls and clone size come from that table. This table has more than 200,000 clones, more than 75% appearing once. The CDR3 is made up of 15 amino acids. V shed 2 bases and J shed 2 bases, with 12 bases lying between them. Germline V lookup: CDR1 KGHSH, CDR2 LQKENI.

This receptor was identified in a woman aged 45-65 years who had recovered from COVID-19. The specimen sequenced was PBMCs or T cells enriched from blood (not recorded which). V and J are TRBV18 and TRBJ1-1; D not certain. CDR3 in DNA: TGTGCCAGCTCACCAGTTGAGGAACCTAACACTGAAGCTTTCTTT. As protein: CASSPVEEPNTEAFF.